This T cell receptor (beta chain) was observed in a study of blood T cells in healthy people across ages. With a J-beta primer mix and a sample-barcoded 5' primer, a second PCR ran 7 to 11 cycles. A single record per CDR3 protein comes from TCRdb applying MiXCR to the 5' RACE reads. The data show about 690,000 distinct CDR3 sequences, around 41% seen once. The receptor comes from a man older than 75 in good health. The specimen was blood.

Here the CDR3 reads CASSNLAGGQFF. CDR3 nucleotides: TGTGCCAGTAGTAACCTCGCGGGAGGGCAGTTCTTC. The chain carries TRBV19 and TRBJ2-1, with 8 bases lining up with TRBD2. CDR3 size: 12 residues. CDR1 LNHDA and CDR2 SQIVND come from the germline V gene (reference sequence). After removal of 4 bases from V and 12 bases from J, the junction contained 5 bases not matched to a gene.